What follows are 4 T cell receptor beta chains derived from one specimen sequenced in a study of cytomegalovirus exposure and HLA in healthy donors. Sequencing used immunoSEQ multiplex PCR; TCRdb keeps in-frame clones, though not all of them. The sample carries roughly 150,000 clones, roughly 90% recorded once. Sample: PBMCs. These receptors were collected from a woman aged 18 to 35 in good health and CMV-seropositive.

Of note for this clone: This sample includes further DNA sequences coding for the same CDR3. V and J are TRBV5-1 and TRBJ1-4; 9 bases agree with TRBD1. CDR3 length equals 15 residues. V lost 2 bases and J lost 5; bases outside the gene matches: 4. CDR1 and CDR2 (germline): SGHRS, YFSETQ. The CDR3 is CASSLMGQGNEKLFF. DNA of the CDR3: TGCGCCAGCAGCTTAATGGGACAGGGAAATGAAAAACTGTTTTTT.

The J gene is TRBJ2-1, the V gene TRBV11-3; D is ambiguous. The CDR3 runs to 12 residues. CDR1 and CDR2 from the germline V gene are SGHNT and YENEEA. V gave up 11 bases and J gave up 4 bases, with 12 bases separating them. The CDR3 DNA reads as TGTGCCGCCGGTTCTAAGTACAATGAGCAGTTCTTC. Translated: CAAGSKYNEQFF.

The V call is TRBV30, the J call TRBJ2-2; unclear D gene. The CDR3 runs 13 residues. Between the trimmed V and J ends, which lost 0 bases and 5 bases, there was a span of 7 bases. Germline CDR1 GTSNPN, CDR2 SVGIG (reference sequence). Here the CDR3 reads CAWSVWATGELFF. The DNA for the CDR3 is TGTGCCTGGAGTGTCTGGGCAACCGGGGAGCTGTTTTTT.

For the CDR3, the DNA is TGTGCCTGGAGTAGCGGGAGGCAATGGGGCGAGCAGTACTTC. It encodes CAWSSGRQWGEQYF. The gene calls are TRBV30 and TRBJ2-7, with 9 nucleotides matching TRBD2. V lost 2 bases and J lost 6; bases outside the gene matches: 8. From germline, CDR1 is GTSNPN and CDR2 SVGIG (reference sequence). This CDR3 contains 14 residues.